These 31 T cell receptor beta chains came from one sample sequenced in a study of blood T cell repertoires in COVID-19. This table comes from immunoSEQ multiplex PCR, and its TCRdb copy is limited to in-frame clones, with some not included. The sample lists around 37,000 clones, about nine tenths occurring once. Material: peripheral blood. Receptors originate from a man between 60 and 70 years old with acute or convalescent COVID-19.

The chain combines TRBV19 with TRBJ1-3; TRBD1 matches at 9 bases. V lost 10 bases to trimming and J lost 4 bases; unmatched junction nucleotides: 8. This CDR3 is 14 amino acids long. Per germline, CDR1 LNHDA and CDR2 SQIVND (reference sequence). The CDR3 nucleotides are TGTGCCACCGCCGGACAGGGGACGGGAAACACCATATATTTT. As protein: CATAGQGTGNTIYF.

V is TRBV7-6 and J is TRBJ2-7; 7 bases map to TRBD2. With V trimmed by 1 base and J by 2 bases, 14 bases remained unmatched. The CDR3 totals 18 residues. The germline V gene has CDR1 SGHVS and CDR2 FNYEAQ. CDR3 loop: CASSLVGVEGAGTYEQYF. For the CDR3, the DNA is TGTGCCAGCAGCTTAGTGGGGGTCGAGGGAGCGGGAACCTACGAGCAGTACTTC.

This clone showed up just once. The genes are TRBV5-1 and TRBJ1-2, with 10 bases aligning to TRBD1. After removal of 2 bases from V and 6 bases from J, the junction contained 7 bases not matched to a gene. The germline gives CDR1 SGHRS, CDR2 YFSETQ. The CDR3 has 15 residues. The CDR3 spells CASSFSGTGENGYTF. The CDR3 nucleotides read TGCGCCAGCAGCTTTTCTGGGACAGGGGAAAATGGCTACACCTTC.

The chain employs TRBV19 and TRBJ1-1; TRBD1 matches 9 bases. V was pared by 8 bases and J by 0 bases, with 4 bases of the junction left unmatched. Germline CDR1 is LNHDA and CDR2 is SQIVND (reference sequence). This CDR3 region has 14 residues. The CDR3 nucleotides are TGTGCCAGTGAGGACAGGGGATTGAACACTGAAGCTTTCTTT. This codes for CASEDRGLNTEAFF.

This clone was counted once. The chain recombines TRBV10-2 with TRBJ1-2; D is unclear. The CDR3 length is 13 residues. Germline V gene lookup returns CDR1 WSHSY and CDR2 SAAADI. The ends were cut back, 6 bases at V and 4 bases at J, with 12 bases in the middle. In nucleotides, the CDR3 is TGCGCCAGCAGCTTGGCAGACTTCTATGGCTACACCTTC. It translates to CASSLADFYGYTF.

This chain uses TRBV19 with TRBJ2-3, with D perhaps matching TRBD2 (6 bases). The CDR3 extends over 13 amino acids. CDR1 is LNHDA, CDR2 SQIVND, per germline (reference sequence). Trimming removed 6 bases at V and 6 bases at J, with 13 bases between. The CDR3 sequence is CASRTTSVDTQYF. CDR3 DNA: TGTGCCAGTAGAACGACTAGTGTTGATACGCAGTATTTT.

The V call is TRBV29-1, the J call TRBJ2-2; perhaps TRBD1 as D (6 bases). V was cut by 7 bases and J by 4 bases, with 13 bases left in between. The CDR3 has 13 residues. Germline-derived CDR1 and CDR2 are SQVTM and ANQGSEA. The CDR3 sequence: CSGAGQTTGELFF. The CDR3 nucleotides read TGCAGCGGCGCAGGACAGACCACCGGGGAGCTGTTTTTT.

The chain employs TRBV5-4 and TRBJ2-7, with D perhaps matching TRBD2 (5 bases). The CDR3 totals 15 residues. Trimming cost V 4 bases and J 3 bases, with 17 bases left between them. The germline gives CDR1 SGHNT, CDR2 YYREEE (reference sequence). CDR3 coding DNA: TGTGCCAGCAGCCCCGTGGGAGAGCTCGGCTACGAGCAGTACTTC. The encoded protein is CASSPVGELGYEQYF. Full variable domain (rest looked up from reference TRBV5-4 and TRBJ2-7): ETGVTQSPTHLIKTRGQQVTLRCSSQSGHNTVSWYQQALGQGPQFIFQYYREEENGRGNFPPRFSGLQFPNYSSELNVNALELDDSALYLCASSPVGELGYEQYFGPGTRLTVT.

Only one count was recorded for this clone. The chain carries TRBV19 and TRBJ2-2; possible D gene TRBD1, 5 bases. The V end was cut by 5 bases, the J end by 7 bases, with 11 bases between. CDR1 is LNHDA and CDR2 is SQIVND in the germline V gene (reference sequence). CDR3 length: 13 amino acids. The CDR3 DNA is TGTGCCAGTAGTGACAGCCCAATCGGGGAGCTGTTTTTT. It yields the protein CASSDSPIGELFF. Combining the CDR3 with reference TRBV19 and TRBJ2-2 gives the whole variable domain DGGITQSPKYLFRKEGQNVTLSCEQNLNHDAMYWYRQDPGQGLRLIYYSQIVNDFQKGDIAEGYSVSREKKESFPLTVTSAQKNPTAFYLCASSDSPIGELFFGEGSRLTVL.

The CDR3 is CASSVNNEKLFF. In nucleotides, the CDR3 is TGCGCCAGCAGCGTAAATAATGAAAAACTGTTTTTT. The V gene is TRBV5-1, the J gene TRBJ1-4; D gene ambiguous. The CDR3 has 12 residues. Germline lookup yields CDR1 SGHRS and CDR2 YFSETQ. V was cut by 4 bases and J by 4 bases, with 5 bases left in between.

The chain combines TRBV29-1 with TRBJ2-1; TRBD2 agrees at 11 bases. The ends lost 8 bases at V and 7 bases at J; junction bases unmatched: 13. Per germline, CDR1 SQVTM and CDR2 ANQGSEA. The CDR3 spans 15 residues. The CDR3 bases are TGCAGCCCTACGGGAGCTAGCGGGAGGAAGAATGAGCAGTTCTTC. Its protein is CSPTGASGRKNEQFF.

The chain is built from TRBV3-1 (or the pseudogene TRBV3-2) and TRBJ2-1; D might be TRBD2 (6 bases). CDR1 is LGHDT and CDR2 is YNNKEL in the germline V gene (reference sequence). CDR3 size: 15 residues. Trimming took off 3 bases at V and 8 bases at J, with 17 bases between the two ends. CDR3 sequence: CASSQTPSGEHEQFF. In nucleotides, the CDR3 is TGTGCCAGCAGCCAGACCCCCTCGGGAGAACATGAGCAGTTCTTC.

The rearrangement joins TRBV30 to TRBJ1-3; no clear D gene. This CDR3 region has 13 residues. The germline CDR1 and CDR2 sequences are GTSNPN and SVGIG (reference sequence). Trimming removed 3 bases from V and 0 bases from J, with 6 bases in between. CDR3 in DNA: TGTGCCTGGAGCGACATCTCTGGAAACACCATATATTTT. Its translation: CAWSDISGNTIYF.

The gene calls are TRBV11-3 and TRBJ2-1; 8 bases fit TRBD1. This CDR3 region has 15 residues. The germline gives CDR1 SGHNT, CDR2 YENEEA. The trim removed 1 base at V and 7 bases at J, leaving 6 bases unmatched. The CDR3 loop reads CASSLGPGQENEQFF. The DNA for the CDR3 is TGTGCCAGCAGCTTAGGCCCGGGACAGGAAAATGAGCAGTTCTTC.

This clone was seen just once. J is TRBJ1-6 and V is TRBV30; D perhaps matches TRBD1 (5 bases). CDR1 and CDR2 (germline): GTSNPN, SVGIG (reference sequence). The CDR3 is 13 residues long. V lost 4 bases and J 10 bases, leaving 14 bases between the germline ends. CDR3 sequence (DNA): TGTGCCTGGAATGATGGAGGGACGTCACCCCTCCACTTT. It codes for CAWNDGGTSPLHF.

This chain links TRBV4-1 with TRBJ2-7, with a tentative D call TRBD1 (5 bases). In germline, CDR1 is MGHRA, CDR2 YSYEKL. The V end lost 0 bases, the J end lost 5 bases, and 14 bases lay between the germline ends. This CDR3 is 15 amino acids long. Written as DNA, the CDR3 is TGCGCCAGCAGCCAAGATTCACCAGGGTTAGACGAGCAGTACTTC. This sequence encodes CASSQDSPGLDEQYF.

The CDR3 DNA reads as TGTGCCAGCATCCACCACTCCGGGACAGTGGCTCAGCCCCAGCATTTT. Amino acid sequence: CASIHHSGTVAQPQHF. The chain combines TRBV21-1 with TRBJ1-5; the DNA was not used to check the table's D call, TRBD1. TRBV21-1 counts as a pseudogene. The CDR3 runs 16 residues.

The gene calls are TRBV27 and TRBJ1-6; TRBD1 might be the D (6 bases). V shed 2 bases and J shed 9 bases, with 11 bases lying between them. CDR1 MNHEY and CDR2 SMNVEV come from the germline V gene (reference sequence). This CDR3 spans 14 amino acids. The chain's CDR3 is CASSLEGGGSPLHF. CDR3 coding DNA: TGTGCCAGCAGTTTAGAAGGGGGTGGTTCACCCCTCCACTTT.

The chain combines TRBV15 with TRBJ2-1; TRBD1 might be the D (5 bases). From germline, CDR1 is LNHNV and CDR2 YYDKDF (reference sequence). This CDR3 has 14 residues. Trimming took off 0 bases at V and 9 bases at J, with 12 bases between the two ends. The CDR3 loop reads CATSRDQGYGEQFF. For the CDR3, the DNA is TGTGCCACCAGCAGAGATCAGGGTTATGGTGAGCAGTTCTTC.

The rearrangement uses TRBV2 and TRBJ1-1; D is unresolved. In germline, CDR1 is SNHLY, CDR2 FYNNEI. CDR3 size: 13 residues. V was shortened by 6 bases and J by 5 bases, with 13 bases between the two germline ends. CDR3 bases: TGTGCCAGCAGCCGGGCCCGGAGGACTGAAGCTTTCTTT. Translation: CASSRARRTEAFF.

The sample holds one count of this clone. The rearrangement joins TRBV6-1 to TRBJ1-5; no clear D gene. CDR3 length equals 15 residues. Trimming left V 3 bases short and J 1 base short, with 10 bases between. Per the germline V gene, CDR1 is MNHNS and CDR2 is SASEGT. The CDR3 here is CASSEGALSNQPQHF. As DNA, the CDR3 is TGTGCCAGCAGTGAGGGCGCCCTGAGCAATCAGCCCCAGCATTTT.

The table lists this clone with a count of one. The genes are TRBV19 and TRBJ2-2, with 10 bases aligning to TRBD2. The CDR3 is made up of 15 amino acids. Germline V gene data show CDR1 as LNHDA and CDR2 as SQIVND (reference sequence). Losses at the gene ends were 1 base for V and 6 bases for J; bases not matched to a gene: 2. CDR3 bases: TGTGCCAGTAGTATAGCGGGACTAGCGCCCGGGGAGCTGTTTTTT. Its protein product is CASSIAGLAPGELFF.

V usage is TRBV24-1 and J usage is TRBJ2-2; 11 bases match TRBD2. Germline values: CDR1 KGHDR, CDR2 SFDVKD. The CDR3 extends over 18 amino acids. J was trimmed by 1 base and V by 4 bases; bases with no gene match: 7. CDR3 sequence: CATSDVSGTSGNTGELFF. The CDR3 DNA reads TGTGCCACCAGTGACGTTTCCGGGACTAGCGGGAACACCGGGGAGCTGTTTTTT.

This chain uses TRBV10-2 with TRBJ2-7, with 9 nucleotides matching TRBD2. The junction had 19 bases not matched to a gene; V was cut back by 6 bases and J by 4 bases. The CDR3 runs 18 residues. Germline values: CDR1 WSHSY, CDR2 SAAADI. CDR3 residues: CASSNGGLAVPRDYEQYF. The DNA of the CDR3 is TGCGCCAGCAGCAATGGGGGACTAGCCGTCCCCCGGGATTACGAGCAGTACTTC.

This chain links TRBV6-2 or TRBV6-3 with TRBJ2-4, with D unresolved. This CDR3 has 12 residues. The V end lost 6 bases, the J end lost 4 bases, and 7 bases lay between the germline ends. Per the germline V gene, CDR1 is MNHEY and CDR2 is SVGEGT. In nucleotides, the CDR3 is TGTGCCAGCAGCTCCCCGAAAAACATTCAGTACTTC. Its translation is CASSSPKNIQYF.

The chain combines TRBV6-5 with TRBJ1-6, with D uncertain. This CDR3 contains 15 residues. V lost 0 bases and J lost 9, with 12 bases in between. The germline V gene has CDR1 MNHEY and CDR2 SVGAGI. The CDR3: CASSYSYSLGSPLHF. The CDR3 nucleotides read TGTGCCAGCAGTTACTCTTACAGTCTCGGTTCACCCCTCCACTTT.

The rearrangement joins TRBV5-6 to TRBJ2-7; 8 positions agree with TRBD2. The germline V gene encodes CDR1 SGHDT and CDR2 YYEEEE. Trimming took 0 bases from V and 7 from J; bases not matched to a gene: 9. The CDR3 is made up of 15 amino acids. The CDR3 region is CASSLVGLGMEEQYF. The DNA of the CDR3 is TGTGCCAGCAGCTTGGTGGGACTAGGCATGGAGGAGCAGTACTTC.

The chain couples TRBV5-6 to TRBJ2-6, with D possibly TRBD1 on 6 matching bases. The V and J ends lost 3 bases and 1 base respectively, with 17 bases between them. The CDR3 is 18 amino acids. The germline V gene has CDR1 SGHDT and CDR2 YYEEEE. CDR3 region: CASSWRQEMKSGANVLTF. CDR3 DNA sequence: TGTGCCAGCAGCTGGCGACAGGAGATGAAATCTGGGGCCAACGTCCTGACTTTC.

The rearrangement joins TRBV5-1 to TRBJ2-7; perhaps TRBD1 as D (6 bases). Per germline, CDR1 SGHRS and CDR2 YFSETQ. This CDR3 spans 15 amino acids. Trimming shortened V by 1 base and J by 3 bases, and 14 bases separated the two germline ends. CDR3 amino acids: CASSLQQGEIYEQYV. DNA for the CDR3: TGCGCCAGCAGCTTGCAACAGGGTGAAATCTACGAGCAGTACGTC.

This chain uses TRBV18 with TRBJ2-3; TRBD2 agrees at 11 bases. Unmatched junction bases numbered 4, after V lost 5 bases and J lost 3 bases. Germline V gene sequence: CDR1 KGHSH, CDR2 LQKENI. This CDR3 has 15 amino acids. Here the CDR3 DNA reads TGTGCCAGCTCATCCTTAGCGGGAGGGACAGATACGCAGTATTTT. It specifies CASSSLAGGTDTQYF. The variable domain in full, completed from reference TRBV18 and TRBJ2-3, reads NAGVMQNPRHLVRRRGQEARLRCSPMKGHSHVYWYRQLPEEGLKFMVYLQKENIIDESGMPKERFSAEFPKEGPSILRIQQVVRGDSAAYFCASSSLAGGTDTQYFGPGTRLTVL.

This chain connects TRBV9 to TRBJ1-1; D is possibly TRBD1 (5 bases). The V end was cut by 4 bases, the J end by 5 bases, with 12 bases between. Germline loops: CDR1 SGDLS, CDR2 YYNGEE. The CDR3 extends over 13 amino acids. The CDR3 DNA reads TGTGCCAGCAGCCCTCGGGGGGGGACTGAAGCTTTCTTT. Protein: CASSPRGGTEAFF.